The 4 T cell receptor beta chains presented below share a single source sample, sequenced in a study of cytomegalovirus exposure and HLA in healthy donors (dated by TCRdb to 2016 to 2017). Libraries were made using the immunoSEQ multiplex PCR assay. In its TCRdb copy, this immuneACCESS table keeps in-frame sequences only and misses some clones. Where compared with another copy, unresolved V genes explain less than half of these, and the others have no known cause. This sample is represented by around 74,000 clones; 70% to 90% of them were singletons. The ten largest clones represent about 3% of the sample. Sequenced sample: PBMCs. The receptor source for this set is a man aged 25 to 45 in good health and CMV-seronegative.

J is TRBJ2-5 and V is TRBV7-9, with 9 bases aligning to TRBD2. The length of the CDR3 is 15 residues. The germline V gene has CDR1 SEHNR and CDR2 FQNEAQ (reference sequence). J lost 3 bases, V lost 5 bases, and 7 bases had no gene match. The CDR3 bases are TGTGCCAGCAGCGACTGGACTAGCGTGAAAGAGACCCAGTACTTC. Amino acids: CASSDWTSVKETQYF.

The genes are TRBV28 and TRBJ2-4; maybe TRBD1 (6 bases). Per the germline V gene, CDR1 is MDHEN and CDR2 is SYDVKM. This CDR3 has 14 amino acids. V lost 3 bases and J lost 4, with 10 bases in between. In nucleotides, the CDR3 is TGTGCCAGCAGTTTCCCCGACAGGAAAAACATTCAGTACTTC. It specifies CASSFPDRKNIQYF.

The chain uses TRBV27 and TRBJ1-6; 9 nucleotides match TRBD1. The CDR3 has 14 amino acids. The V and J ends lost 4 bases and 7 bases, in that order; junction bases with no gene match: 2. CDR1 is MNHEY and CDR2 is SMNVEV in the germline V gene (reference sequence). CDR3: CASSSGQGNSPLHF. CDR3 bases: TGTGCCAGCAGTTCTGGACAGGGGAATTCACCCCTCCACTTT.

This clone was seen a few times. The CDR3 spells CASRGTGGSEQYF. CDR3 nucleotide sequence: TGCGCCAGCAGGGGGACAGGGGGCAGCGAGCAGTACTTC. The chain has TRBV4-1 and TRBJ2-7; TRBD1 matches 12 bases. From germline, CDR1 is MGHRA and CDR2 YSYEKL. The CDR3 has 13 residues. V lost 6 bases to trimming and J lost 6 bases; unmatched junction nucleotides: 3.